One and the same sample provided the 30 T cell receptor beta chains below, sequenced in a study of response to subunit inactivated influenza vaccine. TCRdb redid the calling of the RT-PCR reads with MiXCR, one entry per CDR3 protein. This repertoire shows about 520,000 distinct CDR3 sequences, roughly 27% found once; its top ten account for 1.5% to 2%. The material was CD4+ T cells sorted from PBMCs, obtained less than 6 days after vaccination. Every receptor here comes from a man aged 50 to 59 who received an inactivated influenza vaccine.

V gene TRBV10-3 combines with J gene TRBJ2-7; D unresolved. The CDR3 extends over 12 amino acids. From germline, CDR1 is ENHRY and CDR2 SYGVKD. The CDR3 sequence is CTTSSDSYEQYF. DNA for the CDR3: TGTACCACCTCGTCCGACTCCTACGAGCAGTACTTC.

This clonotype was observed a handful of times. This rearrangement joins TRBV20-1 to TRBJ1-1; no definite D call. Germline assignment: CDR1 DFQATT and CDR2 SNEGSKA (reference sequence). V lost 2 bases to trimming and J lost 2 bases, with 9 bases between them. This CDR3 spans 13 amino acids. DNA of the CDR3: TGCAGTGCTAGAAAGACGGCAAACACTGAAGCTTTCTTT. Its translation: CSARKTANTEAFF.

This clonotype appeared a few times. The chain is built from TRBV5-1 and TRBJ1-2, with D tentatively TRBD1 (6 bases). Germline assignment: CDR1 SGHRS and CDR2 YFSETQ. V gave up 0 bases and J gave up 4 bases, with 10 bases separating them. This CDR3 comprises 14 residues. The CDR3 loop reads CASSLGTDLYGYTF. The CDR3 DNA sequence: TGCGCCAGCAGCTTGGGGACAGACCTCTATGGCTACACCTTC. The full variable domain, completed using reference TRBV5-1 and TRBJ1-2, is KAGVTQTPRYLIKTRGQQVTLSCSPISGHRSVSWYQQTPGQGLQFLFEYFSETQRNKGNFPGRFSGRQFSNSRSEMNVSTLELGDSALYLCASSLGTDLYGYTFGSGTRLTVV.

The chain employs TRBV6-5 and TRBJ2-7, with D uncertain. V lost 4 bases to trimming and J lost 0 bases, with 7 bases between them. This CDR3 is built from 13 residues. In germline, CDR1 is MNHEY, CDR2 SVGAGI. The DNA for the CDR3 is TGTGCCAGCAGTTCGGACGACTCCTACGAGCAGTACTTC. Its protein product is CASSSDDSYEQYF.

In this sample, this clonotype turned up a few times. V gene TRBV10-2 combines with J gene TRBJ2-2; 10 positions agree with TRBD2. The CDR3 is 16 residues long. Germline V gene data show CDR1 as WSHSY and CDR2 as SAAADI. V was pared by 5 bases and J by 4 bases, with 7 bases of the junction left unmatched. CDR3 loop: CASSKRGGVSTGELFF. CDR3 sequence (DNA): TGCGCCAGCAGTAAGCGGGGGGGCGTTAGCACCGGGGAGCTGTTTTTT.

This clonotype occurred a few times. Here the CDR3 DNA reads TGTGCCAGCAGCTTACAGGTCGTCCAAGAGACCCAGTACTTC. Its translation is CASSLQVVQETQYF. The rearrangement links TRBV7-2 to TRBJ2-5; no reliable D call. In germline, CDR1 is SGHTA, CDR2 FQGNSA. This CDR3 comprises 14 residues. V was trimmed by 2 bases and J by 1 base, leaving 8 bases between them.

The chain carries TRBV4-2 and TRBJ1-6, with 8 nucleotides matching TRBD1. The CDR3 contains 16 residues. Losses at the gene ends were 3 bases for V and 0 bases for J; bases not matched to a gene: 1. Germline loops: CDR1 LGHNA, CDR2 YNFKEQ. CDR3 region: CASSQDRDSYNSPLHF. The CDR3 nucleotides are TGTGCCAGCAGCCAGGACAGGGACTCCTATAATTCACCCCTCCACTTT.

This clonotype was detected ten times or more. The rearrangement joins TRBV6-1 to TRBJ2-7, with TRBD1 identical over 8 bases. The CDR3 is 13 residues long. Germline values: CDR1 MNHNS, CDR2 SASEGT. After removal of 7 bases from V and 6 bases from J, the junction contained 8 bases not matched to a gene. The CDR3 is CASKRDRRGEQYF. CDR3 DNA sequence: TGTGCCAGCAAAAGGGACAGGCGGGGCGAGCAGTACTTC.

CDR3 region: CASSLAGRGAFF. For the CDR3, the DNA is TGTGCCAGCAGTTTAGCGGGCAGGGGAGCTTTCTTT. The chain uses TRBV12-3 or TRBV12-4 and TRBJ1-1; tentatively, D is TRBD1 (6 bases). Between the trimmed V and J ends, which lost 0 bases and 10 bases, there was a span of 9 bases. There are 12 residues in the CDR3.

CDR3 sequence reads: CASSSTGTYSVGTQYF. Written as DNA, the CDR3 is TGTGCCAGCAGCTCCACCGGGACATACAGCGTAGGGACGCAGTATTTT. The rearrangement joins TRBV7-2 to TRBJ2-3; D may be TRBD1 (6 bases). CDR3 size: 16 residues. The germline V and J ends were trimmed by 4 bases and 9 bases, with 23 bases remaining between them. Germline V lookup: CDR1 SGHTA, CDR2 FQGNSA.

The V and J genes are TRBV7-9 and TRBJ2-7; no clear D. Trimming cost V 1 base and J 6 bases, with 13 bases left between them. The germline gives CDR1 SEHNR, CDR2 FQNEAQ (reference sequence). The CDR3 consists of 14 residues. The CDR3 DNA follows: TGTGCCAGCAGCTTAGTGGGCGGTAGGGCCGAGCAGTACTTC. Its protein product is CASSLVGGRAEQYF.

This clonotype occurred a few times. This chain joins TRBV5-5 and TRBJ2-3; D is undetermined. The CDR3 length is 12 residues. CDR1 and CDR2 (germline): SGHKS, YYEKEE (reference sequence). Trimming took 4 bases from V and 10 from J, leaving 13 bases between them. CDR3 in amino acids: CASSPPRNPQYF. The CDR3, as DNA: TGTGCCAGCAGCCCCCCTCGTAACCCGCAGTATTTT.

This clonotype was counted a few times. The CDR3 loop reads CASSIEFRDQPQHF. The CDR3 coding sequence is TGTGCCAGTAGTATAGAATTCAGGGATCAGCCCCAGCATTTT. The chain uses TRBV19 and TRBJ1-5; tentative D call: TRBD1 (5 bases). Trimming stripped 0 bases from V and 5 bases from J, with 8 bases between. Germline CDR1 and CDR2: LNHDA and SQIVND (reference sequence). The CDR3 is 14 residues long.

This clonotype occurred many times. V gene TRBV25-1 combines with J gene TRBJ2-1, with D possibly being TRBD2 (6 bases). This CDR3 has 15 residues. V lost 3 bases and J lost 7, with 16 bases in between. Germline assignment: CDR1 MGHDK and CDR2 SYGVNS. The CDR3 bases are TGTGCCAGCAGTGAGGCCAGCGGAGGGCTTAATGAGCAGTTCTTC. As protein: CASSEASGGLNEQFF.

The chain uses TRBV6-1 and TRBJ1-4; D is ambiguous. Per the germline V gene, CDR1 is MNHNS and CDR2 is SASEGT. There are 16 residues in the CDR3. The V end lost 6 bases, the J end lost 8 bases, and 22 bases lay between the germline ends. CDR3 region: CASSPSNRVSREKLFF. As DNA, the CDR3 is TGTGCCAGCAGCCCGAGCAATCGGGTTAGTCGGGAAAAACTGTTTTTT.

This chain connects TRBV4-2 to TRBJ2-1; 7 bases are shared with TRBD1. This CDR3 is 15 amino acids long. CDR1 is LGHNA and CDR2 is YNFKEQ in the germline V gene. J lost 7 bases, V lost 0 bases, and 6 bases had no gene match. The CDR3 nucleotides read TGTGCCAGCAGCCAAGATCCAGGGGGAGAGAATGAGCAGTTCTTC. Its translation: CASSQDPGGENEQFF.

CDR3 in amino acids: CASSHPEGRNTEAFF. CDR3 nucleotide sequence: TGTGCCAGCAGCCACCCGGAGGGTCGGAACACTGAAGCTTTCTTT. The chain recombines TRBV5-6 with TRBJ1-1; D call uncertain. From germline, CDR1 is SGHDT and CDR2 YYEEEE. V shed 4 bases and J shed 1 base, with 14 bases lying between them. CDR3 length equals 15 residues.

V is TRBV12-3 or TRBV12-4 and J is TRBJ1-1, with 7 bases identical to TRBD1. This CDR3 comprises 13 residues. With V trimmed by 6 bases and J by 4 bases, 5 bases remained unmatched. CDR3 coding DNA: TGTGCCAGCAGCCGACAGGGATCCACTGAAGCTTTCTTT. This encodes CASSRQGSTEAFF.

This clonotype showed up just a few times. The chain couples TRBV5-1 to TRBJ2-5, with D possibly matching TRBD1 (6 bases). Trimming took off 0 bases at V and 1 base at J, with 7 bases between the two ends. This CDR3 comprises 14 residues. Per germline, CDR1 SGHRS and CDR2 YFSETQ. The CDR3 bases are TGCGCCAGCAGCTTGGGACAGGCCCAAGAGACCCAGTACTTC. Encoded protein: CASSLGQAQETQYF. The full variable domain, in which reference TRBV5-1 and TRBJ2-5 provide the parts outside the CDR3, is KAGVTQTPRYLIKTRGQQVTLSCSPISGHRSVSWYQQTPGQGLQFLFEYFSETQRNKGNFPGRFSGRQFSNSRSEMNVSTLELGDSALYLCASSLGQAQETQYFGPGTRLLVL.

This clonotype was seen a few times. The chain couples TRBV3-1 to TRBJ2-4; the D gene could be TRBD1 or TRBD2 (5 bases each). V was shortened by 5 bases and J by 0 bases, with 17 bases between the two germline ends. The CDR3 spans 17 residues. Germline V gene data show CDR1 as LGHDT and CDR2 as YNNKEL (reference sequence). The CDR3 nucleotides are TGTGCCAGCAGCGAAGGGAGCACAGGTCTAGCCAAAAACATTCAGTACTTC. Protein sequence: CASSEGSTGLAKNIQYF.

This clonotype came up a few times. The genes are TRBV20-1 and TRBJ2-4; tentatively, D is TRBD1 or TRBD2 (6 bases each). Per germline, CDR1 DFQATT and CDR2 SNEGSKA (reference sequence). V was pared by 5 bases and J by 0 bases, with 23 bases between. The CDR3 is 18 amino acids. Here the CDR3 DNA reads TGCAGTGCTCGGGGGCAGGGGACCCAATCCGAAGCCAAAAACATTCAGTACTTC. Its translation is CSARGQGTQSEAKNIQYF.

V is TRBV4-2 and J is TRBJ2-3, with 14 bases that match TRBD2. This CDR3 is built from 21 residues. Per germline, CDR1 LGHNA and CDR2 YNFKEQ. V shed 1 base and J 4 bases; nucleotides not matched to a gene: 16. The CDR3 region is CASSQVLTSGGASPRSDTQYF. DNA of the CDR3: TGTGCCAGCAGCCAAGTTTTGACTAGCGGGGGGGCAAGTCCCCGGTCAGATACGCAGTATTTT.

V usage is TRBV10-3 and J usage is TRBJ2-7; D is ambiguous. The length of the CDR3 is 13 residues. CDR1 is ENHRY and CDR2 is SYGVKD in the germline V gene. V was trimmed by 2 bases and J by 1 base, leaving 6 bases between them. CDR3 DNA sequence: TGTGCCATCAGTGAGGCCGGGTCCTACGAGCAGTACTTC. This encodes CAISEAGSYEQYF.

The chain links TRBV20-1 to TRBJ2-1, with 7 bases fitting TRBD2. CDR1 and CDR2 (germline): DFQATT, SNEGSKA (reference sequence). The CDR3 has 14 residues. With 6 bases clipped from V and 2 bases from J, the junction kept 7 bases outside the gene matches. Here the CDR3 DNA reads TGCAGTGCCACGAGCGGGAAAACCTACAATGAGCAGTTCTTC. It specifies CSATSGKTYNEQFF.

This clonotype was recorded a few times. The chain couples TRBV28 to TRBJ1-2; D may be TRBD1 (5 bases). The germline V and J ends were trimmed by 8 bases and 5 bases, with 12 bases remaining between them. Germline V gene lookup returns CDR1 MDHEN and CDR2 SYDVKM. This CDR3 is built from 12 residues. CDR3 amino acids: CASHRGGYGYTF. CDR3 DNA: TGTGCCAGCCACCGGGGGGGTTATGGCTACACCTTC.

V gene TRBV6-2 or TRBV6-3 combines with J gene TRBJ1-5; D is unclear. The V end was cut by 4 bases, the J end by 4 bases, with 11 bases between. CDR1 is MNHEY, CDR2 SVGEGT, per germline. The CDR3 sequence is 14 residues long. DNA of the CDR3: TGTGCCAGCAGTTCCTCAGGCTGGAATCAGCCCCAGCATTTT. It specifies CASSSSGWNQPQHF.

On this clonotype: This may arise from a read error, as a much more abundant clone is one base away. V and J are TRBV12-3 or TRBV12-4 and TRBJ2-1; D not certain. The CDR3 runs 15 residues. For the CDR3, the DNA is TGTGCCAGCAGTTCCGGTTCTGGCTCCTACAAGGAGCAGTTCTTC. Its protein is CASSSGSGSYKEQFF.

Here the CDR3 reads CASRRTGPNTEAFF. The CDR3 DNA reads TGTGCCAGTAGGAGGACAGGGCCTAACACTGAAGCTTTCTTT. V usage is TRBV19 and J usage is TRBJ1-1, with 8 bases lining up with TRBD1. This CDR3 spans 14 amino acids. V was clipped by 6 bases and J by 2 bases; unmatched bases: 5. In germline, CDR1 is LNHDA, CDR2 SQIVND (reference sequence).

This clonotype was seen a few times. The chain carries TRBV4-1 and TRBJ1-4, with 9 positions matching TRBD1. J gave up 8 bases and V 2 bases, and 6 bases lay outside the gene matches. This CDR3 contains 15 residues. In germline, CDR1 is MGHRA, CDR2 YSYEKL. The DNA of the CDR3 is TGCGCCAGCAGCCAACTAGGGACAGGGTACGAAAAACTGTTTTTT. Translated, it gives CASSQLGTGYEKLFF.

The chain employs TRBV29-1 and TRBJ2-1, with D tentatively TRBD1 (7 bases). V lost 1 base and J lost 8, with 18 bases in between. This CDR3 region has 15 residues. Germline assignment: CDR1 SQVTM and CDR2 ANQGSEA. The CDR3 is CSVEGTGWGVHEQFF. DNA of the CDR3: TGCAGCGTTGAAGGGACAGGCTGGGGGGTCCATGAGCAGTTCTTC.